This T cell receptor (beta chain) is from a study of blood T cell repertoires in COVID-19. Assay used: immunoSEQ multiplex PCR; TCRdb lists only in-frame clones, some missing. The sample records tens of thousands of clones, approximately 85% being singletons. Sequencing input: peripheral blood. The TCR was taken from a woman aged 80 or older with COVID-19, enrolled during active disease.

Here the CDR3 DNA reads TGTGCCAGCAGTGCAGCGGGGCGTCCTGCCTACAATGAGCAGTTCTTC. Its translation is CASSAAGRPAYNEQFF. This chain connects TRBV5-4 to TRBJ2-1; 7 positions match TRBD2. The CDR3 runs to 16 residues. Germline assignment: CDR1 SGHNT and CDR2 YYREEE (reference sequence). Trimming at V came to 5 bases and at J to 2 bases, leaving 10 bases not matched to a gene.